This TCR beta chain is drawn from a study of spatial heterogeneity in lung cancer. Across the whole study: Sequencing of follow-up PBMC samples took place when they were available, at a median of around two years after resection.

Sample time point: blood at routine non-recurrence follow-up after resection. Unsorted tumor, nontumor lung tissue or cryopreserved PBMC supplied the whole RNA. Germline assignment: CDR1 DFQATT and CDR2 SNEGSKA (reference sequence). V was pared by 3 bases and J by 5 bases, with 16 bases of the junction left unmatched. This CDR3 is built from 17 residues. A single record per CDR3 protein comes from TCRdb applying MiXCR to the 5' RACE reads. The sample consists of around 110,000 distinct CDR3 sequences, 12% of them appearing once. This material consisted of PBMCs, taken at follow-up. This receptor was taken from a male donor with early-stage non-small cell lung cancer. The genes are TRBV20-1 and TRBJ1-5, with 7 bases fitting TRBD1. CDR3 in amino acids: CSASPGQTTGFYQPQHF. As DNA, the CDR3 is TGCAGTGCTAGTCCGGGACAGACCACCGGATTTTATCAGCCCCAGCATTTT.